These 20 T cell receptor beta chains were all obtained from the same sample, sequenced in a study of patients and donors after allogeneic stem cell transplantation. TCRdb reanalysed the RT-PCR reads using MiXCR and keeps one entry per CDR3 protein. Here the sample spans approximately 150,000 distinct CDR3 sequences, approximately 28% being singletons. The sequenced sample consisted of blood, either unsorted or a sorted T cell fraction (not recorded which). The receptors originated from a human donor who was either an allogeneic HSCT recipient or a stem cell or donor lymphocyte infusion donor (not recorded which). It is not recorded whose cells these are; they may come from a transplant donor.

This CDR3 reads CASIKPAGTAQYF. The CDR3 bases are TGTGCCAGCATCAAACCGGCGGGTACGGCGCAGTATTTT. V and J are TRBV5-5 and TRBJ2-3, with a weak D call TRBD2 (5 bases). Trimming removed 6 bases at V and 10 bases at J, with 18 bases between. Per germline, CDR1 SGHKS and CDR2 YYEKEE (reference sequence). This CDR3 region has 13 residues.

V usage is TRBV7-9 and J usage is TRBJ1-2; D unresolved. The V end was cut by 2 bases, the J end by 4 bases, with 8 bases between. The CDR3 is made up of 13 amino acids. Looked up from germline, CDR1 is SEHNR and CDR2 is FQNEAQ (reference sequence). CDR3 nucleotide sequence: TGTGCCAGCAGCTTAAACACCGTCTATGGCTACACCTTC. Protein product: CASSLNTVYGYTF.

V gene TRBV4-3 combines with J gene TRBJ2-7; 7 bases line up with TRBD1. V lost 3 bases, J lost 3 bases, and 5 bases stayed unmatched. This CDR3 has 14 amino acids. Germline loops: CDR1 LGHNA, CDR2 YSLEER. CDR3 in amino acids: CASSHTDRFYEQYF. The CDR3 nucleotides are TGCGCCAGCAGCCATACGGACAGGTTCTACGAGCAGTACTTC.

The chain uses TRBV28 and TRBJ2-7, with 11 bases matching TRBD2. J gave up 4 bases and V 6 bases, and 5 bases lay outside the gene matches. The germline CDR1 and CDR2 sequences are MDHEN and SYDVKM. The CDR3 totals 14 residues. The CDR3 DNA sequence: TGTGCCAGCAGAACTAGCGGGAGATGGTACGAGCAGTACTTC. The encoded protein is CASRTSGRWYEQYF.

This clonotype was seen only a few times. This chain uses TRBV5-1 with TRBJ1-5; TRBD1 might be the D (6 bases). Germline loops: CDR1 SGHRS, CDR2 YFSETQ. V was cut by 4 bases and J by 0 bases, with 8 bases left in between. CDR3 size: 14 residues. CDR3 DNA: TGCGCCAGCAGCGCGGACAGTAGCAATCAGCCCCAGCATTTT. Amino acid sequence: CASSADSSNQPQHF. Full variable domain (outside the CDR3, taken from reference TRBV5-1 and TRBJ1-5): KAGVTQTPRYLIKTRGQQVTLSCSPISGHRSVSWYQQTPGQGLQFLFEYFSETQRNKGNFPGRFSGRQFSNSRSEMNVSTLELGDSALYLCASSADSSNQPQHFGDGTRLSIL.

Comments on this clonotype: Sequence at one end of the junction differs from germline and may be a read error. The CDR3 region has the DNA TGTGCTAGCAGCCCATTAGCGGGAGCCTCCTACAATGAGCAGTTCTTC. This codes for CASSPLAGASYNEQFF. This sequence joins TRBV7-7 and TRBJ2-1, with 9 bases matching TRBD2. The CDR3 has 16 residues. Germline V gene sequence: CDR1 SSHAT, CDR2 FNYEAQ (reference sequence).

This clonotype was recorded a few times. The chain joins TRBV29-1 to TRBJ1-1; 9 nucleotides align to TRBD1. V dropped 2 bases and J dropped 11; count of bases not matched to a gene: 6. Germline V CDR1 and CDR2: SQVTM, ANQGSEA. The CDR3 sequence is 12 residues long. CDR3 residues: CSVEYGQGMAFF. CDR3 DNA sequence: TGCAGCGTTGAATACGGACAGGGGATGGCTTTCTTT.

This clonotype was seen more than once but under ten times. The chain has TRBV5-1 and TRBJ1-1; 9 bases align to TRBD1. The germline gives CDR1 SGHRS, CDR2 YFSETQ. The junction had 5 bases not matched to a gene; V was cut back by 5 bases and J by 6 bases. This CDR3 is 13 amino acids long. The CDR3 sequence is CASRGGQGPEAFF. DNA for the CDR3: TGCGCCAGCAGAGGGGGACAGGGACCTGAAGCTTTCTTT.

In its sample, this clonotype was seen a few times. The junction does not match germline at one end; this may be a read error. The rearrangement uses TRBV28 and TRBJ2-1, with TRBD1 identical over 7 bases. The germline V gene has CDR1 MDHEN and CDR2 SYDVKM. CDR3 length: 12 amino acids. CDR3 in DNA: TGTGCCAGCAGTTTCCCAGGGGGACCCTGCCTCTTC. It codes for CASSFPGGPCLF.

The V gene is TRBV20-1, the J gene TRBJ2-7, with D possibly being TRBD2 (5 bases). V shed 2 bases and J shed 4 bases, with 12 bases lying between them. The germline gives CDR1 DFQATT, CDR2 SNEGSKA (reference sequence). This CDR3 has 13 residues. CDR3 in DNA: TGCAGTGCTAGATCGGGGAGCGGTTACGAGCAGTACTTC. Translating gives CSARSGSGYEQYF.

This chain uses TRBV18 with TRBJ1-1; unclear D gene. Trimming took off 3 bases at V and 5 bases at J, with 10 bases between the two ends. Germline lookup yields CDR1 KGHSH and CDR2 LQKENI. This CDR3 region has 13 residues. The CDR3 spells CASSPTQWTEAFF. CDR3 sequence (DNA): TGTGCCAGCTCACCTACCCAGTGGACTGAAGCTTTCTTT.

This clonotype was detected only a few times. The chain carries TRBV18 and TRBJ1-5, with 7 nucleotides matching TRBD1. This CDR3 has 16 amino acids. The junction had 10 bases not matched to a gene; V was cut back by 3 bases and J by 5 bases. Germline CDR1 reads KGHSH; CDR2 reads LQKENI. The CDR3 bases are TGTGCCAGCTCACCTTCCCTGGGACAGCCAGATCAGCCCCAGCATTTT. Its protein product is CASSPSLGQPDQPQHF.

The CDR3 DNA follows: TGTGCCAGCAGCTTAGCCGGGGACAATCAGCCCCAGCATTTT. Its translation: CASSLAGDNQPQHF. The gene calls are TRBV7-2 and TRBJ1-5; the D is unclear. Germline assignment: CDR1 SGHTA and CDR2 FQGNSA. V shed 0 bases and J shed 3 bases, with 6 bases lying between them. This CDR3 comprises 14 residues. The whole variable domain, filled in from reference TRBV7-2 and TRBJ1-5, reads GAGVSQSPSNKVTEKGKDVELRCDPISGHTALYWYRQSLGQGLEFLIYFQGNSAPDKSGLPSDRFSAERTGGSVSTLTIQRTQQEDSAVYLCASSLAGDNQPQHFGDGTRLSIL.

The chain recombines TRBV29-1 with TRBJ1-6; the D is unclear. With 4 bases removed from V and 6 bases from J, the gap between germline ends came to 10 bases. Germline loops: CDR1 SQVTM, CDR2 ANQGSEA. This CDR3 comprises 13 residues. Written as DNA, the CDR3 is TGCAGCGTTGCCTTGGCAGTTAATTCACCCCTCCACTTT. It translates to CSVALAVNSPLHF.

This clonotype was counted a few times. This rearrangement joins TRBV4-2 to TRBJ1-2; perhaps TRBD1 as D (5 bases). The CDR3 spans 16 residues. Germline V gene lookup returns CDR1 LGHNA and CDR2 YNFKEQ. Deletions cut 0 bases from V and 8 bases from J, with 19 bases between. CDR3 sequence: CASSQDPDPTRVGYTF. The CDR3 DNA reads TGTGCCAGCAGCCAAGACCCCGACCCCACCAGGGTAGGCTACACCTTC.

V gene TRBV6-2 or TRBV6-3 combines with J gene TRBJ1-1; D is uncertain. This CDR3 region has 16 residues. Germline values: CDR1 MNHEY, CDR2 SVGEGT. The germline V and J ends were trimmed by 2 bases and 0 bases, with 13 bases remaining between them. The chain's CDR3 is CASSYMAGCMNTEAFF. The CDR3 coding sequence is TGTGCCAGCAGTTACATGGCGGGATGCATGAACACTGAAGCTTTCTTT.

A note on this clonotype: Its ends do not fully match the called genes, so a read error is possible. The V and J genes are TRBV7-2 and TRBJ2-5, with TRBD2 matching 8 bases. The germline gives CDR1 SGHTA, CDR2 FQGNSA. The CDR3 is 15 residues long. CDR3 amino acids: CASSLAGTSQETQYF. The CDR3 bases are TGTGCCAGCAGCCTAGCCGGGACTAGCCAAGAGACCCAGTACTTC.

This clonotype was observed a handful of times. The CDR3 spells CSARLAERQETQYF. CDR3 in DNA: TGCAGTGCACGACTAGCGGAACGACAAGAGACCCAGTACTTC. The chain joins TRBV20-1 to TRBJ2-5, with 9 nucleotides matching TRBD2. Germline V CDR1 and CDR2: DFQATT, SNEGSKA (reference sequence). V lost 6 bases, J lost 2 bases, and 7 bases stayed unmatched. This CDR3 comprises 14 residues.

The table lists this clonotype with a few counts. This rearrangement joins TRBV4-3 to TRBJ2-7; D not resolved. The CDR3 runs 15 residues. The germline V and J ends were trimmed by 1 base and 4 bases, with 14 bases remaining between them. Germline CDR1 reads LGHNA; CDR2 reads YSLEER. CDR3 in DNA: TGCGCCAGCAGCCAAGGCCCCGACGGGCGGTACGAGCAGTACTTC. Its protein product is CASSQGPDGRYEQYF.

This clonotype has a handful of counts. The chain employs TRBV5-6 and TRBJ2-6, with 9 positions matching TRBD1. Germline V gives CDR1 SGHDT, CDR2 YYEEEE. The CDR3 is 17 amino acids. With V trimmed by 2 bases and J by 1 base, 4 bases remained unmatched. The CDR3 sequence is CASSFLTGGSGANVLTF. The DNA of the CDR3 is TGTGCCAGCAGCTTCCTGACAGGGGGTTCTGGGGCCAACGTCCTGACTTTC.